These 5 T cell receptor beta chains were all obtained from the same sample, sequenced in a study of blood T cell repertoires in COVID-19. Using immunoSEQ multiplex PCR, the repertoire was profiled, and TCRdb retains in-frame clones only, with some absent. This table holds approximately 260,000 clones, 88% found once. The sample was PBMCs or T cells enriched from blood (not recorded which). The receptor source for this set is a woman aged 40 to 50 with acute COVID-19.

The chain has TRBV7-2 and TRBJ2-1; possible D gene TRBD2, 5 bases. Trimming stripped 3 bases from V and 2 bases from J, with 11 bases between. The length of the CDR3 is 15 residues. Germline V gene lookup returns CDR1 SGHTA and CDR2 FQGNSA. The CDR3 region is CASSFGGPTYNEQFF. The CDR3 coding sequence is TGTGCCAGCAGCTTTGGCGGGCCAACCTACAATGAGCAGTTCTTC.

This clone has only one observation. V usage is TRBV7-6 and J usage is TRBJ1-5; 7 bases agree with TRBD1. The CDR3 has 16 residues. J was trimmed by 0 bases and V by 5 bases; bases with no gene match: 7. Germline V gene data show CDR1 as SGHVS and CDR2 as FNYEAQ. CDR3 region: CASSLLTGDSNQPQHF. CDR3 in DNA: TGTGCCAGCAGCCTATTAACAGGGGATAGCAATCAGCCCCAGCATTTT.

The genes are TRBV7-9 and TRBJ1-2, with 8 bases that match TRBD1. V lost 1 base, J lost 4 bases, and 8 bases stayed unmatched. The germline gives CDR1 SEHNR, CDR2 FQNEAQ (reference sequence). The CDR3 sequence is 16 residues long. CDR3 bases: TGTGCCAGCAGCTTAGGATCTGCAGGGGGCGTCTATGGCTACACCTTC. Protein sequence: CASSLGSAGGVYGYTF.

The chain couples TRBV10-3 to TRBJ2-5; D gene unclear. Germline V lookup: CDR1 ENHRY, CDR2 SYGVKD. There are 13 residues in the CDR3. Trimming shortened V by 4 bases and J by 3 bases, and 9 bases separated the two germline ends. The CDR3 DNA reads as TGTGCCATCAGTGGTACGACTGAAGAGACCCAGTACTTC. Translating gives CAISGTTEETQYF.

The chain combines TRBV2 with TRBJ1-2; weak D call: TRBD1 (6 bases). The CDR3 has 14 residues. Germline CDR1 reads SNHLY; CDR2 reads FYNNEI. Trimming left V 6 bases short and J 6 bases short, with 17 bases between. CDR3 bases: TGTGCCAGCAGCCTCTACAGGGCCCAGGATGGCTACACCTTC. This sequence encodes CASSLYRAQDGYTF.